One and the same sample provided the 6 T cell receptor beta chains below, sequenced in a study of cytomegalovirus exposure and HLA in healthy donors. PCR used 60 Vbeta primers and 13 Jbeta primers. TCRdb keeps only in-frame clones here, not all; method: immunoSEQ multiplex PCR. Counted here are around 97,000 clones, 75% to 85% occurring once; the ten biggest clones make up 10%. The sequenced material came from PBMCs. These receptors were collected from a woman younger than 30 in good health and CMV-seropositive.

This chain uses TRBV7-8 with TRBJ2-1, with 7 bases matching TRBD1. The CDR3 is 12 residues long. After removal of 6 bases from V and 13 bases from J, the junction contained 9 bases not matched to a gene. Germline V CDR1 and CDR2: SGHVS, FQNEAQ. CDR3 loop: CASSLDRPVQFF. The CDR3 bases are TGTGCCAGCAGTTTGGACAGGCCCGTTCAGTTCTTC.

This chain connects TRBV6-5 to TRBJ1-4; D gene uncertain. Germline CDR1 MNHEY, CDR2 SVGAGI. Trimming removed 0 bases at V and 3 bases at J, with 8 bases between. The CDR3 extends over 15 amino acids. CDR3 loop: CASSYSGAPNEKLFF. DNA for the CDR3: TGTGCCAGCAGTTACTCCGGAGCACCTAATGAAAAACTGTTTTTT.

The chain uses TRBV19 and TRBJ1-5; 10 bases align to TRBD1. V shed 7 bases, J shed 4 bases, and the junction held 1 base outside the gene matches. The CDR3 is 13 amino acids. CDR1 is LNHDA, CDR2 SQIVND, per germline (reference sequence). The CDR3 sequence is CASKDRGNQPQHF. The CDR3 DNA reads TGTGCCAGTAAGGACAGGGGGAATCAGCCCCAGCATTTT.

This clone was found a few times. Other DNA sequences in this sample translate to the same CDR3. The V call is TRBV9, the J call TRBJ2-7; 9 bases are shared with TRBD2. Germline CDR1 SGDLS, CDR2 YYNGEE. There are 15 residues in the CDR3. Unmatched junction bases numbered 5, after V lost 0 bases and J lost 4 bases. CDR3 sequence reads: CASSVAGGRGYEQYF. CDR3 in DNA: TGTGCCAGCAGCGTAGCTGGCGGGAGGGGGTACGAGCAGTACTTC.

This clone was seen just once. One end of the junction fails to match germline, which may point to a read error. The chain links TRBV7-7 to TRBJ2-7; 7 bases fit TRBD2. This CDR3 contains 14 residues. The germline V gene has CDR1 SSHAT and CDR2 FNYEAQ (reference sequence). The CDR3 bases are TGTGCTAGCAGCCCGACTAGCATTGGTGAAGAGCAGTACTTC. Translated: CASSPTSIGEEQYF.

This chain joins TRBV4-3 and TRBJ2-1, with TRBD2 matching 7 bases. Germline CDR1 LGHNA, CDR2 YSLEER. The ends lost 1 base at V and 1 base at J; junction bases unmatched: 16. The CDR3 is 20 residues long. The CDR3, as DNA: TGCGCCAGCAGCCAAGGAAAAGGATGGGAGGGGCATTTATCCTACAATGAGCAGTTCTTC. Translated: CASSQGKGWEGHLSYNEQFF.